This T cell receptor beta chain was identified in a study of T cell repertoires in cytomegalovirus infection. Turning to the study itself: Recently identified HLA-C-restricted CMV epitopes were among the peptides used. Evidence of both CMV infection and a matching HLA type came from public TCR beta signatures. Study findings and constraints: CMV-specific HLA-C-restricted TCR beta clonotypes dominated the ex vivo response. Summed frequency of public TCR beta families distinguished CMV carriers with the relevant HLA.

V was clipped by 7 bases and J by 0 bases, with 6 bases between them. The CDR3 length is 13 residues. The germline V gene has CDR1 SGHVS and CDR2 FNYEAQ. TCRdb re-derived calls from the reads in MiXCR, one entry per CDR3 protein. The data hold approximately 120,000 distinct CDR3 sequences, with about 30% observed a single time. Of note for this clonotype: The target antigen is unknown.

The sample here was CD8+ T cells from cultured PBMCs, taken from culture after CMV antigen stimulation. The V gene is TRBV7-6, the J gene TRBJ2-2; D remains ambiguous. The TCR sequence derives from a human donor in good health (CMV status not recorded). Some clones in this sample may be carry-over from other donors' samples. The CDR3 is CASKGANTGELFF. The CDR3, as DNA: TGTGCCAGCAAGGGCGCGAACACCGGGGAGCTGTTTTTT.